This TCR beta chain was documented in a study of graft-versus-host responses after intestinal transplantation. Study-wide background: Multivisceral, liver-intestinal, or isolated intestinal transplants were received by the recipients.

Study-level results: The highest levels of circulating GvH clones went along with early declines in HvG clones after transplant.

Data came from immunoSEQ multiplex PCR; TCRdb stores just in-frame clones and leaves some out. The repertoire holds under 100,000 clones, with approximately 90% as singletons. On this clone itself: Its antigen remains unknown.

Specimen: unstimulated CD8+ T cells sorted from spleen or lymph node cells, collected before transplant. The clonotype originates from a human donor who was the organ donor for an intestinal transplant.

This chain's CDR3 is CASSPGLAENTGELFF. CDR3 coding DNA: TGTGCCAGCAGCCCTGGACTAGCGGAGAACACCGGGGAGCTGTTTTTT. The chain couples TRBV5-6 to TRBJ2-2; 10 bases map to TRBD2. The CDR3 is 16 residues long. V gave up 4 bases and J gave up 1 base; unmatched junction bases: 4. Germline V CDR1 and CDR2: SGHDT, YYEEEE.